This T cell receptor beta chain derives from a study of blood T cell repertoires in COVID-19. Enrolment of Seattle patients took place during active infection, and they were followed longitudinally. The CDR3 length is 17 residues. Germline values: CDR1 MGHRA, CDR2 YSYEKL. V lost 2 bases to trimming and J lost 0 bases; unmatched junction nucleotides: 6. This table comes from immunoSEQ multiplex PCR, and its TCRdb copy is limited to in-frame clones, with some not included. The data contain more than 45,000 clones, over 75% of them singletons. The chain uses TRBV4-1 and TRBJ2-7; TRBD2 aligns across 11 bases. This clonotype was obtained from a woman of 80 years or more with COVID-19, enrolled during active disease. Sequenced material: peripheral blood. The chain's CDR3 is CASSQFFTSGSSYEQYF. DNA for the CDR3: TGCGCCAGCAGCCAATTCTTCACTAGCGGGAGCTCCTACGAGCAGTACTTC.